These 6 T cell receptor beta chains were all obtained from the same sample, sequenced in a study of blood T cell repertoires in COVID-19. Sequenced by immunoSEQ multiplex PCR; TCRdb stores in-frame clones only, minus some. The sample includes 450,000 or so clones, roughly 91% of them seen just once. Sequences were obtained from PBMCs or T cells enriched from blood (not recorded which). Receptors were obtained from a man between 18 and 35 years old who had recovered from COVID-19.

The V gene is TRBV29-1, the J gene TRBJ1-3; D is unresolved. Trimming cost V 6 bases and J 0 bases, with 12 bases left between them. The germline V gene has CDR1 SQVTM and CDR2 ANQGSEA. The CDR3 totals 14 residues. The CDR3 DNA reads TGCAGCGTCCATGACACGTACTCTGGAAACACCATATATTTT. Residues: CSVHDTYSGNTIYF.

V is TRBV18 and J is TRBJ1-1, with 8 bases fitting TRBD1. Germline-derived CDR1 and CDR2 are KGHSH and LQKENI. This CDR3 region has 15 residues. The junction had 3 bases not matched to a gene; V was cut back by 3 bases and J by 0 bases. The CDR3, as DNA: TGTGCCAGCTCACCTGGACAGGGTGTGAACACTGAAGCTTTCTTT. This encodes CASSPGQGVNTEAFF.

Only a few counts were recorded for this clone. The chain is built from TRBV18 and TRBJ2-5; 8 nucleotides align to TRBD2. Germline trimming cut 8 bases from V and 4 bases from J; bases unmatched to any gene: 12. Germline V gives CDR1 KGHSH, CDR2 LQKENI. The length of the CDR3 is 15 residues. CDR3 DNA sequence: TGTGCCAGCCGAGAGTTTAGCGGGGTCGTAGAGACCCAGTACTTC. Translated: CASREFSGVVETQYF. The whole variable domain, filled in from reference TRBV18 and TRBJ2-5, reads NAGVMQNPRHLVRRRGQEARLRCSPMKGHSHVYWYRQLPEEGLKFMVYLQKENIIDESGMPKERFSAEFPKEGPSILRIQQVVRGDSAAYFCASREFSGVVETQYFGPGTRLLVL.

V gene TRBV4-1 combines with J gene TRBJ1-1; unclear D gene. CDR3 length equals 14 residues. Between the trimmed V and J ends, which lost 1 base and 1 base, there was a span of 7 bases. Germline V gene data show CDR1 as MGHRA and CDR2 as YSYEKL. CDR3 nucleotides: TGCGCCAGCAGCCAAGTTCCAGAGAACACTGAAGCTTTCTTT. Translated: CASSQVPENTEAFF.

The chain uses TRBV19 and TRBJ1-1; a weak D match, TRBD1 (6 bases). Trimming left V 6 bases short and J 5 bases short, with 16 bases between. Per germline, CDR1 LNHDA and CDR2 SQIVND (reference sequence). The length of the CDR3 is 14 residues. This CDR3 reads CASRRTRGRTEAFF. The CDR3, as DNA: TGTGCCAGTAGGAGAACCAGGGGAAGGACTGAAGCTTTCTTT.

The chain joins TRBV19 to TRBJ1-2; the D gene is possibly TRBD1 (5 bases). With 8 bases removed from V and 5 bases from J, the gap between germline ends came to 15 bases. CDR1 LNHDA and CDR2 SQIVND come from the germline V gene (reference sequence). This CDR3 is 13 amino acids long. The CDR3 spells CASRGGVSYGYTF. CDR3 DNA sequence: TGTGCCAGTCGGGGAGGGGTGTCGTATGGCTACACCTTC.